Sequencing of this T cell receptor beta chain was carried out in a study of T cells in women clearing cervical HPV infection. About the research overall: Case blood was drawn a median roughly 150 days after lesion detection. HLA type could not be excluded as a confounder. Study observations and caveats: CIN3+ cases had significantly higher TCR richness than controls; evenness did not differ. Richness differences could reflect unmeasured T-cell content per sample.

The CDR3 is 15 amino acids. Per germline, CDR1 KGHSH and CDR2 LQKENI. Produced via immunoSEQ multiplex PCR; TCRdb's table is partial and in-frame only. The data include 20,000 to 30,000 clones; the top ten clones carry 5.4%. Worth noting for this clone: Its antigen is not known. The missing CDR3 end, 3 residues past where the read stops, is filled in from the germline J gene.

This receptor was obtained from a woman between 18 and 75 years old with a cervical HPV16 infection that either progressed to CIN3+ or cleared (not recorded which). J is TRBJ2-4 and V is TRBV18; 11 positions agree with TRBD1. The sequencing sample was made of blood buffy coat. Partial CDR3 DNA: TGTGCCAGCTCACCCGGACAGGGGGCTTGGTATGGT. Amino acids: CASSPGQGAWYG. The full CDR3 protein reads CASSPGQGAWYGQYF. Variable domain in full (rest from reference TRBV18 and TRBJ2-4): NAGVMQNPRHLVRRRGQEARLRCSPMKGHSHVYWYRQLPEEGLKFMVYLQKENIIDESGMPKERFSAEFPKEGPSILRIQQVVRGDSAAYFCASSPGQGAWYGQYFGAGTRLSVL.